This T cell receptor (beta chain) was identified in a study of OX40 agonist ivuxolimab in advanced cancers. The CDR3 loop spans 15 amino acids. Looked up from germline, CDR1 is LGHNA and CDR2 is YNFKEQ. Trimming cost V 0 bases and J 6 bases, with 14 bases left between them. Profiled with immunoSEQ multiplex PCR; TCRdb holds only in-frame clones, not every one. The repertoire holds about 76,000 clones, with 85% as singletons. This specimen was CD4+ or CD8+ T cells sorted from blood, taken in a trial of the OX40 agonist ivuxolimab. This clonotype originated in an adult with an advanced solid tumor such as melanoma, head and neck, liver or kidney cancer. The rearrangement joins TRBV4-2 to TRBJ1-2, with D possibly matching TRBD1 (5 bases). As DNA, the CDR3 is TGTGCCAGCAGCCAAGATAGATTGGACACGGATGGCTACACCTTC. Translation: CASSQDRLDTDGYTF.